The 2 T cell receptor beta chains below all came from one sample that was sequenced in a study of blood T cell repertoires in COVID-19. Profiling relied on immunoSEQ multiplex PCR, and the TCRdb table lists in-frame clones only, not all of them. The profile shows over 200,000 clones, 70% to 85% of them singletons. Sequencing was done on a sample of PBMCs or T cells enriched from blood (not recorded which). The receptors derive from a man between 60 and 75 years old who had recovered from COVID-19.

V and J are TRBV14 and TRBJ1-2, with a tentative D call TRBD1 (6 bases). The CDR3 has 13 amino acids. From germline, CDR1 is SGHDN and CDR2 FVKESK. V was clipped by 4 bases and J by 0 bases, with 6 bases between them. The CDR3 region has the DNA TGTGCCAGCAGCCGGGGGCCTAACTATGGCTACACCTTC. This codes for CASSRGPNYGYTF.

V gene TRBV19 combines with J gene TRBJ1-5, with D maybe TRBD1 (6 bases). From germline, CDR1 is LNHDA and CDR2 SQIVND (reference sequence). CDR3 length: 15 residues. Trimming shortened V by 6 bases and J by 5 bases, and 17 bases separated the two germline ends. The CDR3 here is CASSALQGSYQPQHF. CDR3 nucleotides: TGTGCCAGTAGCGCCCTACAGGGCTCGTATCAGCCCCAGCATTTT.